This paragraph covers one TCR beta chain sequence. As yet, its antigen is unknown. CD8 memory was a combination that joined CD45RO+ cells with CCR7-negative CD45RA+ TemRA cells. This entry belongs to a study of shared clonotypes between healthy human individuals. In the study's own analysis: Because ImmunoSEQ provided only junction sequences with no quality scores, the filtering differed. Data came from immunoSEQ multiplex PCR; TCRdb stores just in-frame clones and leaves some out. The DNA gave D and trimming, while V, J and clone size come from that table. The sample consists of some 690,000 clones, less than 95% of them appearing once. Overall study results and limits: Generally, estimated richness proved larger in naive subsets than it did in memory subsets.

Input material: memory CD8+ T cells from PBMCs. Subset meaning: CD45RO+ cells pooled with CCR7-negative TemRA cells. The sequence was obtained from a man aged 18 to 29 in good health. Some clones in this sample may be carry-over from other donors' samples.

CDR3 nucleotide sequence: TGTGCCAGCAGTGCACCACAGGGGAATCAGCCCCAGCATTTT. Residues: CASSAPQGNQPQHF. The gene calls are TRBV2 and TRBJ1-5, with TRBD1 matching over 7 bases. J gave up 4 bases and V 4 bases, and 4 bases lay outside the gene matches. The V gene's germline CDR1 is SNHLY and CDR2 FYNNEI. CDR3 length: 14 residues.